This is a list of T cell receptor beta chains from one sample in a study of shared T cell receptors in the human thymus. The protocol was immunoSEQ multiplex PCR, while the TCRdb copy is restricted to in-frame clones and leaves out a portion. The sample records roughly 560,000 clones, about four fifths being singletons. These same data were also listed under a study on human thymus T cells.

Sequencing was performed on thymocytes. These receptors originate from a boy in the first two years of life with a congenital heart defect. Both conserved end residues are part of each CDR3. A D gene is named only where the DNA matches it firmly. The size entry is marked missing in some rows and otherwise reads once, few, many or a size class.

j_call clone_size d_call v_call cdr3_aa cdr3_nt
TRBJ1-2 NA NA TRBV29-1 CSVGGGRYGYTF TGCAGCGTTGGGGGAGGGCGCTATGGCTACACCTTC
TRBJ2-1 NA TRBD2 TRBV4-3 CASSRGGGLRAYNEQFF TGCGCCAGCAGCCGTGGGGGAGGGTTAAGGGCCTACAATGAGCAGTTCTTC
TRBJ2-7 NA TRBD2 TRBV5-1 CASSQGGAGGPYEQYF TGCGCCAGCAGCCAGGGTGGGGCGGGAGGGCCTTACGAGCAGTACTTC
TRBJ1-1 NA TRBD1 TRBV4-2 CASSRCGTDRAYTEAFF TGTGCCAGCAGCCGTTGCGGAACGGACAGGGCGTACACTGAAGCTTTCTTT
TRBJ2-5 NA NA TRBV30 CAWSVQAGIQETQYF TGTGCCTGGAGTGTACAGGCGGGGATACAAGAGACCCAGTACTTC
TRBJ2-7 NA TRBD1 TRBV7-9 CASSLAWDRLGEQYF TGTGCCAGCAGCTTAGCTTGGGACAGGCTAGGGGAGCAGTACTTC
TRBJ2-1 NA TRBD1 TRBV2 CASPGGPQFF TGTGCCAGCCCAGGGGGTCCGCAGTTCTTC
TRBJ2-7 NA TRBD1 TRBV6-1 CASSPGQGTYEQYF TGTGCCAGCAGTCCGGGACAGGGGACCTACGAGCAGTACTTC
TRBJ2-4 NA TRBD2 TRBV29-1 CSVGGGSRDIQYF TGCAGCGTTGGGGGCGGGAGTCGGGACATTCAGTACTTC
TRBJ2-1 NA TRBD2 TRBV18 CASSPVGTSGWGPQFF TGTGCCAGCTCACCGGTGGGGACTAGCGGGTGGGGGCCGCAGTTCTTC
TRBJ2-7 NA NA TRBV28 CASSLWGRQGISYEQYF TGTGCCAGCAGTTTATGGGGAAGGCAGGGAATCTCCTACGAGCAGTACTTC
TRBJ2-7 NA NA TRBV6-6 CASSYLGVKGYEQYF TGTGCCAGCAGTTACCTTGGGGTTAAGGGGTACGAGCAGTACTTC
TRBJ2-1 NA NA TRBV27 CASSLYGPREAPNEQFF TGTGCCAGCAGTTTATACGGGCCCAGGGAGGCCCCCAATGAGCAGTTCTTC
TRBJ1-3 NA NA TRBV18 CASSPEGPGNTIYF TGTGCCAGCTCACCAGAGGGCCCTGGAAACACCATATATTTT
TRBJ2-7 NA NA TRBV7-2 CASSSQQGDYEQYF TGTGCCAGCAGCTCCCAACAGGGCGACTACGAGCAGTACTTC
TRBJ1-2 NA NA TRBV6-5 CVSLRAPYGYTF TGTGTGAGCCTGAGGGCCCCATATGGCTACACCTTC
TRBJ1-4 NA TRBD1 TRBV19 CASSIKGQPTNEKLFF TGTGCCAGTAGTATAAAGGGACAGCCAACTAATGAAAAACTGTTTTTT
TRBJ2-1 NA TRBD2 TRBV7-2 CASSLTGTRSYNEQFF TGTGCCAGCAGCTTAACCGGGACTAGGAGCTACAATGAGCAGTTCTTC
TRBJ2-7 NA NA TRBV6-5 CASSYRNHRVEQYF TGTGCCAGCAGTTACCGAAACCACAGGGTCGAGCAGTACTTC
TRBJ2-1 few TRBD2 TRBV2 CAAGLVGNEQFF TGTGCCGCGGGACTAGTTGGCAATGAGCAGTTCTTC
TRBJ2-2 NA NA TRBV7-3 CASSALQTGELFF TGTGCCAGCAGCGCCCTACAGACCGGGGAGCTGTTTTTT
TRBJ2-7 NA TRBD2 TRBV7-2 CASSMRWLAAKAYEQYF TGTGCCAGCAGCATGCGGTGGCTAGCGGCTAAAGCCTACGAGCAGTACTTC
TRBJ2-1 NA TRBD2 TRBV12-5 CASGLWREWGNEQFF TGTGCTAGTGGTTTGTGGCGGGAGTGGGGTAATGAGCAGTTCTTC
TRBJ2-7 few NA TRBV29-1 CSVVSGSYEQYF TGCAGCGTTGTTAGCGGTTCCTACGAGCAGTACTTC
TRBJ2-2 NA NA TRBV14 CASSQTRGTGELFF TGTGCCAGCAGCCAAACAAGGGGGACCGGGGAGCTGTTTTTT
TRBJ2-2 few NA TRBV9 CASSVEGQGTTGELFF TGTGCCAGCAGCGTAGAAGGGCAGGGGACCACCGGGGAGCTGTTTTTT
TRBJ2-1 NA NA TRBV25-1 CASSEYGAVPKEQFF TGTGCCAGCAGTGAATACGGCGCGGTCCCCAAAGAGCAGTTCTTC
TRBJ2-3 NA TRBD1 TRBV14 CASSPRQGADTQYF TGTGCCAGCAGCCCTAGACAGGGGGCTGATACGCAGTATTTT
TRBJ2-1 NA NA TRBV14 CASSRDTIPYNEQFF TGTGCCAGCAGCCGGGACACGATCCCCTACAATGAGCAGTTCTTC
TRBJ2-7 NA NA TRBV2 CASSEAGVSYEQYF TGTGCCAGCAGTGAAGCCGGAGTCTCCTACGAGCAGTACTTC
TRBJ2-5 once NA TRBV15 CATSSNERAAANF TGTGCCACCAGCTCCAACGAGAGGGCCGCGGCAAACTTC